This T cell receptor beta chain comes out of a study of technical replicates of blood from several donors (TCRdb year 2017). A word on this clone: This clone's antigen is unknown. No much larger clonotype is one base removed from it; base qualities were not supplied.

Library prep was done by the immunoSEQ multiplex PCR assay. Not all clones reach the TCRdb copy of this immuneACCESS table, which keeps in-frame sequences only. Checked studies attribute under half of the gap to unresolved V genes and leave the rest unexplained. This sample has roughly 93,000 clones in its table, and about 96% of those were observed once. The ten largest clones capture approximately 0.26% of the sample. Sample: T cells isolated from PBMCs. This TCR derives from a human donor in good health.

The CDR3 corresponds to CASSLVGSNDEKLFF. The nucleotide sequence reads TGTGCCAGCAGCTTAGTGGGCTCTAACGATGAAAAACTGTTTTTT. The chain joins TRBV7-9 to TRBJ1-4, with the D gene uncertain. CDR1 SEHNR and CDR2 FQNEAQ are derived from the germline V gene (reference sequence). The CDR3 sequence holds 15 residues, the cysteine and phenylalanine included. Just CDR3 DNA is preserved here, 45 bases in frame from base 1. The junction carries 12 bases between V and J, which are trimmed by 1 base and 6 bases respectively.